This T cell receptor (beta chain) was recovered during a study of cytotoxic CD8 clonotypes in ibrutinib-treated CLL (dated by TCRdb to the early 2020s). A note on the overall study: The cohort had over ten relapsed/refractory and around 15 treatment-naive patients; 17 to 18 were IGHV unmutated. The response samples were drawn at a median of 12 months into treatment, with a range of about 6 to 36 months. Longitudinal samples were obtainable from about 30% of the 86 participants in the trial. Partial responses were observed in 24 patients and complete responses in 2; after a median follow-up of around 68 months, remission was maintained in roughly 14 patients and progression was observed in 12. Cryopreserved peripheral blood mononuclear cells were collected before treatment, at response, and at either disease progression or sustained remission. On average, each sample yielded around 250,000 productive templates and tens of thousands of productive rearrangements.

Around 2 micrograms of genomic DNA were extracted from cryopreserved PBMCs for TCR beta library preparation. High-throughput TCR beta sequencing was performed on longitudinal blood samples from CLL patients receiving ibrutinib monotherapy. The patients were enrolled in a single-center, open-label phase 2 trial of ibrutinib monotherapy. Reading from cysteine to phenylalanine, the CDR3 counts 15 amino acids. CDR3 DNA only is kept here, 45 bases in frame from base 1. Per the germline V gene, KGHSH is the CDR1 and LQKENI is the CDR2. Trimming costs V 6 bases and J 5 bases, and their ends lie 20 bases apart. The goal of deep resolution MiSeq sequencing was a depth between 1 in 1 million and 1 in 200,000 T cells, and coverage averaged 10x per clonotype. TCR beta libraries were generated with the immunoSEQ hsTCRB Kit. Turning to the authors' computational methods: Data were analyzed with ImmunoSEQ Data Assistant and ImmunoSEQ Analyzer, with V, D and J genes assigned per IMGT definitions. Clonality, with values ranging from 0 to 1, was calculated as one minus the normalized Shannon entropy of productive rearrangement frequencies. Only overrepresented clonotypes making up at least 0.05% of the repertoire of each patient were included in the public clonotype analysis. Approximately 13 age-matched healthy donor repertoires from immuneACCESS served as clonality controls. Here the immuneACCESS table is served through TCRdb, limited to in-frame sequences with V and J called. Missing clones are a known gap in these copies; in checked studies unresolved V genes cover under half, and the rest lacks a known reason. That table supplies the V and J calls and clone size; D and trimming were determined from the DNA. This sample comprises about 310,000 clones, almost 80% of them detected only once. The top ten clones comprise 6.5% to 8.5% of the sample.

The investigation overall reported the following: Lymph node repertoires were not examined, and the timing of sampling was not matched between patients in sustained remission and those whose disease progressed. Public clonotypes were found to be uncommon and were observed to contract or remain stable during treatment; the increase in clonality was shown to reflect expansion of private clonotypes at ibrutinib response. Baseline clonality was found to be higher than that of age-matched healthy donors and was strongly correlated with circulating CD8+ T-cell counts. Clonality increased at ibrutinib response, stayed stable in sustained remission, and fell back toward baseline at progression.

This clone was seen a handful of times. Its cognate antigen has yet to be identified. The input lacks base qualities; no much larger clone sits a single base away. The TCR comes from a human donor with chronic lymphocytic leukemia. Specimen: PBMCs, collected before ibrutinib treatment. The chain employs TRBV18 and TRBJ2-7; the D segment could be TRBD1, given 6 matching bases. Read as DNA, the sequence is TGTGCCAGCTCCCCGCCTCATAAAACAGGGAACGAGCAGTACTTC. It translates as CASSPPHKTGNEQYF.